This T cell receptor beta chain was obtained from a study of T cell responses to AZD1222 COVID-19 vaccine. The repertoire was sequenced with immunoSEQ multiplex PCR; TCRdb's copy has only in-frame clones and lacks some. The sample shows 100,000 or so clones, approximately 90% of them seen only once. The CDR3 extends over 12 amino acids. The V gene lost 6 bases and the J gene lost 1 base, with 4 bases spanning the gap. CDR1 ENHRY and CDR2 SYGVKD come from the germline V gene. Sample: peripheral blood, taken on day 0 of AZD1222 vaccination. The TCR comes from an adult in good health. This chain links TRBV10-3 with TRBJ1-3, with D uncertain. Here the CDR3 reads CAISSSGNTIYF. The DNA of the CDR3 is TGTGCCATCAGCTCTTCTGGAAACACCATATATTTT.